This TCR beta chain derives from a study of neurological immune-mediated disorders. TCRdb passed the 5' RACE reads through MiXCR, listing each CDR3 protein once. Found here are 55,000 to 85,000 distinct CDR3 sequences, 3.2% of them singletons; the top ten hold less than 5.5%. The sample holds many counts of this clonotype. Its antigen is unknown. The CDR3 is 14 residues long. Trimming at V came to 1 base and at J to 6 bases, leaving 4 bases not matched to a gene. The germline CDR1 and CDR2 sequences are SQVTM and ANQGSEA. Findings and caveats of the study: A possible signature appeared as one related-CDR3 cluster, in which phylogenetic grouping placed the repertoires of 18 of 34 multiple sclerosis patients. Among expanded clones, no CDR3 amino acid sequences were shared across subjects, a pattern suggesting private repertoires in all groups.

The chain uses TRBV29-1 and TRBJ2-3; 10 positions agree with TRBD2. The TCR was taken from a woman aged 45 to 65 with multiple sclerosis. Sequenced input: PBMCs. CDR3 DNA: TGCAGCGTTGAAGGGACTAGCGGAGGCGATACGCAGTATTTT. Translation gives CSVEGTSGGDTQYF.